These 16 T cell receptor beta chains were all obtained from the same sample, sequenced in a study of T cells after yellow fever vaccination. TCRdb ran MiXCR on the 5' RACE reads and lists one entry per CDR3 protein. Of under 250,000 distinct CDR3 sequences in the sample, roughly 7.2% are singletons; the top ten hold roughly 0.9%. The sequencing used CD4+ T cells sorted from PBMCs, collected 15 days after the yellow fever booster vaccination. All receptors derive from a man in his thirties or forties who received the YFV17D yellow fever vaccine.

The chain carries TRBV28 and TRBJ1-2; D might be TRBD1 (5 bases). Germline V lookup: CDR1 MDHEN, CDR2 SYDVKM. This CDR3 has 12 amino acids. V was clipped by 9 bases and J by 5 bases, with 13 bases between them. The CDR3, as DNA: TGTGCCAGTACCGGGGGGAGGTATGGCTACACCTTC. Residues: CASTGGRYGYTF.

This clonotype was seen at least ten times. The chain joins TRBV28 to TRBJ2-1; 12 bases map to TRBD2. J lost 1 base, V lost 5 bases, and 6 bases had no gene match. This CDR3 contains 17 residues. Germline lookup yields CDR1 MDHEN and CDR2 SYDVKM. The CDR3 DNA follows: TGTGCCAGCAGTCCTCTAGCGGGAGGGGGGTCCTACAATGAGCAGTTCTTC. Translating gives CASSPLAGGGSYNEQFF.

In this sample, this clonotype turned up many times. This sequence joins TRBV7-2 and TRBJ2-4, with D unresolved. The V gene's germline CDR1 is SGHTA and CDR2 FQGNSA. Trimming removed 5 bases at V and 1 base at J, with 12 bases between. This CDR3 is built from 15 residues. CDR3 nucleotides: TGTGCCAGCAGCCGAGACTCCTTGGCCAAAAACATTCAGTACTTC. Translated, it gives CASSRDSLAKNIQYF.

This chain connects TRBV7-2 to TRBJ2-1, with a possible D match to TRBD1 (7 bases). The germline V gene has CDR1 SGHTA and CDR2 FQGNSA. V lost 1 base and J 9 bases, leaving 13 bases between the germline ends. There are 14 residues in the CDR3. As DNA, the CDR3 is TGTGCCAGCAGCTTAGAGCGGCGGGACAGTGAGCAGTTCTTC. The encoded protein is CASSLERRDSEQFF. Filled out from reference TRBV7-2 and TRBJ2-1, the complete variable domain reads GAGVSQSPSNKVTEKGKDVELRCDPISGHTALYWYRQSLGQGLEFLIYFQGNSAPDKSGLPSDRFSAERTGGSVSTLTIQRTQQEDSAVYLCASSLERRDSEQFFGPGTRLTVL.

This clonotype was observed a handful of times. V usage is TRBV12-3 or TRBV12-4 and J usage is TRBJ2-1; 7 bases fit TRBD2. After removal of 6 bases from V and 15 bases from J, the junction contained 11 bases not matched to a gene. CDR3 length: 12 residues. The CDR3 DNA follows: TGTGCCAGCAGCCAAGACGGACTAGGGCTGTTCTTC. Protein sequence: CASSQDGLGLFF.

This clonotype was counted at least ten times. The chain links TRBV5-1 to TRBJ2-1; D assignment may be TRBD1 or TRBD2 (6 bases each). This CDR3 has 19 amino acids. The V end was cut by 4 bases, the J end by 8 bases, with 31 bases between. Germline-derived CDR1 and CDR2 are SGHRS and YFSETQ. CDR3 coding DNA: TGCGCCAGCAGCCCCGGGGGCTGGGGACCGTCCTCCACCTCCGATGAGCAGTTCTTC. Residues: CASSPGGWGPSSTSDEQFF.

J is TRBJ2-7 and V is TRBV10-3; no firm D call. Germline-derived CDR1 and CDR2 are ENHRY and SYGVKD. The CDR3 is made up of 12 amino acids. Trimming removed 2 bases at V and 4 bases at J, with 6 bases between. CDR3 sequence: CAISETNYEQYF. The CDR3 DNA is TGTGCCATCAGTGAGACCAATTACGAGCAGTACTTC.

This clonotype has just a few counts. V and J are TRBV19 and TRBJ2-3; a possible D gene is TRBD2 (6 bases). The CDR3 covers 14 residues. V lost 9 bases and J 5 bases, leaving 18 bases between the germline ends. CDR1 is LNHDA and CDR2 is SQIVND in the germline V gene (reference sequence). The CDR3 reads CASTPAGSGDTQYF. CDR3 DNA sequence: TGTGCCAGCACCCCCGCGGGGAGTGGAGATACGCAGTATTTT.

This clonotype turned up a few times. The V and J genes are TRBV7-2 and TRBJ2-5; no reliable D call. The ends were cut back, 5 bases at V and 3 bases at J, with 13 bases in the middle. Germline CDR1 reads SGHTA; CDR2 reads FQGNSA. The CDR3 length is 14 residues. For the CDR3, the DNA is TGTGCCAGCAGCACCGACCCTGGGGAAGAGACCCAGTACTTC. This translates into CASSTDPGEETQYF.

There are a few counts of this clonotype. The chain combines TRBV20-1 with TRBJ2-2; 10 nucleotides agree with TRBD2. Losses at the gene ends were 6 bases for V and 3 bases for J; bases not matched to a gene: 10. The CDR3 covers 16 residues. CDR1 is DFQATT, CDR2 SNEGSKA, per germline (reference sequence). The CDR3 DNA is TGCAGTGCAGGAAGACTAGCGGGTTCATACACCGGGGAGCTGTTTTTT. It codes for CSAGRLAGSYTGELFF.

This clonotype was seen a few times. V is TRBV10-3 and J is TRBJ2-2; 7 nucleotides agree with TRBD1. The trim removed 11 bases at V and 6 bases at J, leaving 3 bases unmatched. The CDR3 spans 11 residues. Germline CDR1 and CDR2: ENHRY and SYGVKD. In nucleotides, the CDR3 is TGTGCCGTGCAGGGGGCCGGGGAGCTGTTTTTT. Translated: CAVQGAGELFF.

This clonotype has just a few counts. This sequence joins TRBV19 and TRBJ2-1; D not resolved. Per the germline V gene, CDR1 is LNHDA and CDR2 is SQIVND (reference sequence). V lost 3 bases to trimming and J lost 8 bases, with 14 bases between them. The CDR3 is 14 residues long. In DNA, the CDR3 is TGTGCCAGTAGTATCCCATCAAGGCCATATGAGCAGTTCTTC. Translated, it gives CASSIPSRPYEQFF.

V usage is TRBV29-1 and J usage is TRBJ2-7; TRBD1 or TRBD2 may be the D gene (5 bases each). CDR3 length equals 13 residues. Germline V gene sequence: CDR1 SQVTM, CDR2 ANQGSEA. V was trimmed by 4 bases and J by 3 bases, leaving 13 bases between them. The CDR3 nucleotides read TGCAGCGTTGCCGGGACCCCTGACTACGAGCAGTACTTC. Its protein is CSVAGTPDYEQYF.

This clonotype was counted many times. V is TRBV12-3 or TRBV12-4 and J is TRBJ1-2; D gene ambiguous. This CDR3 has 13 residues. V gave up 6 bases and J gave up 4 bases, with 12 bases separating them. The CDR3, as DNA: TGTGCCAGCAGCACACTAACGGGCTATGGCTACACCTTC. Protein: CASSTLTGYGYTF.

The rearrangement joins TRBV20-1 to TRBJ1-1; D is unclear. Per the germline V gene, CDR1 is DFQATT and CDR2 is SNEGSKA (reference sequence). Trimming shortened V by 0 bases and J by 4 bases, and 9 bases separated the two germline ends. There are 13 residues in the CDR3. The CDR3 DNA sequence: TGCAGTGCTAGAGATGGAGAGGGCACTGAAGCTTTCTTT. Protein: CSARDGEGTEAFF.

This clonotype was recorded a few times. The chain couples TRBV5-1 to TRBJ2-5; TRBD2 is a possible D gene (6 bases). There are 15 residues in the CDR3. Between the trimmed V and J ends, which lost 1 base and 5 bases, there was a span of 15 bases. Germline V gene data show CDR1 as SGHRS and CDR2 as YFSETQ. CDR3 coding DNA: TGCGCCAGCAGCTTGCAGGCGACTAGTAAGGAGACCCAGTACTTC. Translated: CASSLQATSKETQYF.